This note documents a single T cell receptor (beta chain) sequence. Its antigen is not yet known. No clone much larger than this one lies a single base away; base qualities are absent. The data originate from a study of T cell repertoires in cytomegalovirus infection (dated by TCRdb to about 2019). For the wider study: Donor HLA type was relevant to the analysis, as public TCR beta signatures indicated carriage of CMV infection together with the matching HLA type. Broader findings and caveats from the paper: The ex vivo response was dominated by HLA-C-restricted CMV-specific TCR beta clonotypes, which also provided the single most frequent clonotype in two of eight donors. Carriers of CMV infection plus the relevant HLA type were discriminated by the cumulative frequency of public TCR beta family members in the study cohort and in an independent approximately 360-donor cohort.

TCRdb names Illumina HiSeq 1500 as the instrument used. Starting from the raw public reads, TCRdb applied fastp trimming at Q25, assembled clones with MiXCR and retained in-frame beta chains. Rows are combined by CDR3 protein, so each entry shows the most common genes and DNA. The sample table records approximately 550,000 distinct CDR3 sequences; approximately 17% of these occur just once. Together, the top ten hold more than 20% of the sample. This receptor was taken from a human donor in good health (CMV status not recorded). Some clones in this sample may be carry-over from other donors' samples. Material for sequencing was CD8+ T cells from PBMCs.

In nucleotide form, the sequence is TGCGCCAGCAGCTTTGGACTACTGGGCGAGCAGTACTTC. Its translation reads: CASSFGLLGEQYF. The rearrangement joined TRBV4-1 to TRBJ2-7; matching of 6 bases hints at TRBD2 as the D gene. A distance of 14 bases separates the germline ends of V and J, which lose 5 bases and 6 bases respectively. The CDR3, cysteine through phenylalanine, is 13 amino acids long. The retained sequence is limited to the CDR3, 39 bases, with the frame set at the first base. The germline V gene supplies CDR1 MGHRA and CDR2 YSYEKL.